This T cell receptor beta chain emerged from a study of OX40 agonist ivuxolimab in advanced cancers. As for the study in general: The treatment was a fully human IgG2 OX40 agonist, ivuxolimab. Earlier anti-PD-1, anti-PD-L1 or anti-CTLA-4 therapy was permitted; 40% had received some.

CDR1 and CDR2 (germline): SGHRS, YFSETQ. The CDR3 is 13 residues long. Trimming took 5 bases from V and 8 from J, leaving 16 bases between them. The table came from immunoSEQ multiplex PCR; TCRdb's copy has only in-frame clones and leaves some out. Among roughly 110,000 clones listed, approximately 90% were seen once. The sequencing used CD4+ or CD8+ T cells sorted from blood, collected in a trial of the OX40 agonist ivuxolimab. The source is an adult with an advanced solid tumor such as melanoma, head and neck, liver or kidney cancer. The rearrangement uses TRBV5-1 and TRBJ1-1; D might be TRBD1 (5 bases). CDR3 amino acids: CASRIRDQGEAFF. The CDR3 coding sequence is TGCGCCAGCAGAATCCGGGACCAAGGGGAAGCTTTCTTT.